The sequence of this T cell receptor (beta chain) was determined in a study of blood T cell repertoires in COVID-19. Study-wide context: Acute and convalescent COVID-19 specimens originated in the United States, Italy and Spain. Sources were T cells, B-cell-depleted T cells, or PBMCs; the material itself was cDNA or gDNA.

Germline V gene sequence: CDR1 MGHDK, CDR2 SYGVNS. V lost 3 bases and J 3 bases, leaving 15 bases between the germline ends. CDR3 length: 16 amino acids. Measured with immunoSEQ multiplex PCR; TCRdb has only the in-frame clones, and not every one. The sample carries roughly 160,000 clones, 70% to 90% recorded once. The sample taken for sequencing was peripheral blood. This TCR came from a man younger than 35 with acute or convalescent COVID-19. The rearrangement uses TRBV25-1 and TRBJ1-3; D remains ambiguous. CDR3 DNA: TGTGCCAGCAGTGATAGCCGTACGGCGAGTGGAAACACCATATATTTT. The encoded protein is CASSDSRTASGNTIYF.